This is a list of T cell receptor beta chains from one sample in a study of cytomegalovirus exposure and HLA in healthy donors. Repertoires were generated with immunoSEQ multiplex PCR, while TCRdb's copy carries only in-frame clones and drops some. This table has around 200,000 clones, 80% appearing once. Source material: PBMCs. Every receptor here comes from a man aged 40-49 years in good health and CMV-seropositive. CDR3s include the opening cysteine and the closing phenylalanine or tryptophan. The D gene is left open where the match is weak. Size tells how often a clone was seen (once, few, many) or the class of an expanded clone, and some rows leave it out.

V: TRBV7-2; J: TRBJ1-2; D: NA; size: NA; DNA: TGTGCCAGCAGCTCCCCGGACACCAACTATGGCTACACCTTC; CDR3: CASSSPDTNYGYTF
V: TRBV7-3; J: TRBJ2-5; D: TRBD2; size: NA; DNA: TGTGCCAGCAGCTTAGCGGGGGGCAACCAAGAGACCCAGTACTTC; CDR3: CASSLAGGNQETQYF
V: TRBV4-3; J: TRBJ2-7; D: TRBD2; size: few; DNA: TGCGCCAGCAGCCAAGGAGTCGGAGCGGGGGACAACTACGAGCAGTACTTC; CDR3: CASSQGVGAGDNYEQYF
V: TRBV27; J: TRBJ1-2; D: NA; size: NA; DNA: TGTGCCAGCAGTTCGCGGGACCTCTATGGCTACACCTTC; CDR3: CASSSRDLYGYTF
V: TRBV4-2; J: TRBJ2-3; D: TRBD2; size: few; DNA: TGTGCCAGCAGCCCAGTTACTAGCGGGGGCACAGATACGCAGTATTTT; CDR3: CASSPVTSGGTDTQYF
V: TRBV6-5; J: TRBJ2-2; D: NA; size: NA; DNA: TGTGCCAGCAGCCAGGGGACCGGGGAGCTGTTTTTT; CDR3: CASSQGTGELFF
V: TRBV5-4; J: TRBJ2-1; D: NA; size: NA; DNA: TGTGCCAGCTGGCTTGGCGGGGCTGGGGGTTCCTACAATGAGCAGTTCTTC; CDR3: CASWLGGAGGSYNEQFF
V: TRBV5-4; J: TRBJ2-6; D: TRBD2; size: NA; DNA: TGTGCCAGCAGCGACCCTAGCGGGGGGCAATCTGGGGCCAACGTCCTGACTTTC; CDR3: CASSDPSGGQSGANVLTF
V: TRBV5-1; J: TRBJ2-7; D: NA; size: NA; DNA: TGCGCCAGCAGCTTGGCCGGGGGACACGAGCAGTACTTC; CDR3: CASSLAGGHEQYF
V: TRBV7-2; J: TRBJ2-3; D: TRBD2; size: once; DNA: TGTGCCAGCAGCCGAGCGGGGGGGAGCACAGATACGCAGTATTTT; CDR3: CASSRAGGSTDTQYF
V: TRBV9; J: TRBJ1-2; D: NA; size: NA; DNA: TGTGCCAGCAGCGCACTCTATGGCTACACCTTC; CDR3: CASSALYGYTF
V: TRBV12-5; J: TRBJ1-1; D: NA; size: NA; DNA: TGTGCTAGTGGTTACACAAACACTGAAGCTTTCTTT; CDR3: CASGYTNTEAFF
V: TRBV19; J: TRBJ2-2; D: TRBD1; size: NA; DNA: TGTGCCAGTAGTGAGAGACAGGGACGGAACACCGGGGAGCTGTTTTTT; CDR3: CASSERQGRNTGELFF
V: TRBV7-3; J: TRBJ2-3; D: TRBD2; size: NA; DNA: TGTGCCAGCAGCTGGAGCGGGGGCAAGAGCACAGATACGCAGTATTTT; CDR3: CASSWSGGKSTDTQYF
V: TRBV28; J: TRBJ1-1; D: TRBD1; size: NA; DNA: TGTGCCAGCAGTCTGACAGGGGGGGACACTGAAGCTTTCTTT; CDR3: CASSLTGGDTEAFF
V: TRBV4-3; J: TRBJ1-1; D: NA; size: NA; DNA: TGCGCCAGCAGCCAAGGTCCAGGGAACACTGAAGCTTTCTTT; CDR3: CASSQGPGNTEAFF
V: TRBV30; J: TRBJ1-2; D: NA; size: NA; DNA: TGTGCCTGGTACACAGGCTATGGCTACACCTTC; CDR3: CAWYTGYGYTF
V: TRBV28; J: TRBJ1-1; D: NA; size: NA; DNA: TGTGCCAGCAGTTTACCTTCTCTCGGGATCACTGAAGCTTTCTTT; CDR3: CASSLPSLGITEAFF
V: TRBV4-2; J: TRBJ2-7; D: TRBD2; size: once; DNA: TGTGCCAGCAGCCAAGAGATGACTAGCGGTGCCTACGAGCAGTACTTC; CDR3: CASSQEMTSGAYEQYF
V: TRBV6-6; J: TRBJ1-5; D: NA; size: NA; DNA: TGTGCCAGCAGGGCAGCAGGGTCTGGGGGCAATCAGCCCCAGCATTTT; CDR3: CASRAAGSGGNQPQHF
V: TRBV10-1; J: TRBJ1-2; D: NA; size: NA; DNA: TGCGCCAGCAGTGATGCCGACGATCCCCCTTTAGGGGACACCTTC; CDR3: CASSDADDPPLGDTF
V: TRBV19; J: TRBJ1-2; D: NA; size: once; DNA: TGTGCCAGTAGCCCTTCCTATGGCTACACCTTC; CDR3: CASSPSYGYTF
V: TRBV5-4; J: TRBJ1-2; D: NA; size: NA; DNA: TGTGCCAGCAGCTTGGGACCGGGGGAGAACTATGGCTACACCTTC; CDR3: CASSLGPGENYGYTF
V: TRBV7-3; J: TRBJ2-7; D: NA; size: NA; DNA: TGTGCCAGCAGCTTAAGTGGGGCCGACGAGCAGTACTTC; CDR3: CASSLSGADEQYF
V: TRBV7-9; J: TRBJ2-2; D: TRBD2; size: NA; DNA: TGTGCCAGCAGCCCCGGACTAGCAGAGAACACCGGGGAGCTGTTTTTT; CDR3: CASSPGLAENTGELFF
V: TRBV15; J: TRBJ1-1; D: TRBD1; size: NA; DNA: TGTGCCACCAGCAAAGTTACAGGGGGAGGCACTGAAGCTTTCTTT; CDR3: CATSKVTGGGTEAFF
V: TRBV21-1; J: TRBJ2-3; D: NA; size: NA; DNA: TGTGCCAGCACGACCGAGGACAGGGAACCCACAGATACGCAGTATTTT; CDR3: CASTTEDREPTDTQYF
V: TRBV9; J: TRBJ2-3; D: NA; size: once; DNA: TGTGCCAGCAGCCCCGGGGACACAGATACGCAGTATTTT; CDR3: CASSPGDTDTQYF
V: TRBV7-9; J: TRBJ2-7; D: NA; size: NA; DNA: TGTTCCAGCAGCTCACTACAGGACACCGTCTATGAGCAGTACTTC; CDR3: CSSSSLQDTVYEQYF
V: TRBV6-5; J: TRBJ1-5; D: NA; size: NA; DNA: TGTGCCAGCAGTTTAACCTGGGGCGTAGGTGAGCCCCAGCATTTT; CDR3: CASSLTWGVGEPQHF
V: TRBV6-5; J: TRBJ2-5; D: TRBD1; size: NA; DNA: TGTGCCAGCAACTACAGGGGAGTAGGTAAAGAGACCCAGTACTTC; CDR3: CASNYRGVGKETQYF
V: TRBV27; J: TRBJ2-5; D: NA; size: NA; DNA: TGTGCCAGCAGTTTATTGGGAGGACAAGAGACCCAGTACTTC; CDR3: CASSLLGGQETQYF
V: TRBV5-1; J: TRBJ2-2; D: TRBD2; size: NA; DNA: TGCGCCAGCAGCACCGTAGCGGGGGCCGGGGAGCTGTTTTTT; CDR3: CASSTVAGAGELFF
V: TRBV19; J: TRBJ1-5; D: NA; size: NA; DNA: TGTGCCAGTAGTATCCTCGGAGGTCAGCCCCAGCATTTT; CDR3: CASSILGGQPQHF
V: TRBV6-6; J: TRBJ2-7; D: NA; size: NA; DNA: TGTGCCAGCAGAGGGGCGGGGCAAGGCCACGAGCAGTACTTC; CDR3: CASRGAGQGHEQYF
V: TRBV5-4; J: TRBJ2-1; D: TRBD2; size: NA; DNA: TGTGCCAGCAGCTTGGCACGGGCGGGGGGGTCCTACAATGAGCAGTTCTTC; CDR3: CASSLARAGGSYNEQFF
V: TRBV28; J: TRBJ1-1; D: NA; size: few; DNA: TGTGCCAGCAGACTTACAGGGAACACTGAAGCTTTCTTT; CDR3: CASRLTGNTEAFF
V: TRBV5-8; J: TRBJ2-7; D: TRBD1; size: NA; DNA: TGTGCCAGCAGCTTGCGTATTGGACAGGGGGCGAGGTCCTACGAGCAGTACTTC; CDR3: CASSLRIGQGARSYEQYF
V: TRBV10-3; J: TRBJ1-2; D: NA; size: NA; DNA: TGTGCCATCAATTTCAGGGGTGGTGGCTACACCTTC; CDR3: CAINFRGGGYTF
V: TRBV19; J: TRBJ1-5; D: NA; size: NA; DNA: TGTGCCAGTAGCCTACAGGGTAGCAATCAGCCCCAGCATTTT; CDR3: CASSLQGSNQPQHF
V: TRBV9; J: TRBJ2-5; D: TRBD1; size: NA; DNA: TGTGCCAGCAACGTAGGGACAGGGGAGAAAGAGACCCAGTACTTC; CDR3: CASNVGTGEKETQYF
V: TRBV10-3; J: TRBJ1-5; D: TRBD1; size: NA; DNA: TGTGCCATCAGAAAGACAGGGCAGACCAATCAGCCCCAGCATTTT; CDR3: CAIRKTGQTNQPQHF
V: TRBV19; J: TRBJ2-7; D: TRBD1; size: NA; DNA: TGTGCCAGTAGTATAGCTGGGCAGGGGGTCATATCCTACGAGCAGTACTTC; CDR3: CASSIAGQGVISYEQYF
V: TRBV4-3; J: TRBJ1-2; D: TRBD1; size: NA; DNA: TGCGCCAGCAGCCAGGACAGGGGTTCCAGCTATGGCTACACCTTC; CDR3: CASSQDRGSSYGYTF
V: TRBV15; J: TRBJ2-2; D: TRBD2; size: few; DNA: TGTGCCACCAGCAGAGCTGCCCTAGCGGGGAGCTTCACCGGGGAGCTGTTTTTT; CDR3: CATSRAALAGSFTGELFF
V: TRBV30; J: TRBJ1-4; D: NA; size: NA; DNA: TGTGCCTGGAGTGTACAGCTCCAGGGGCCTGCGTTTGAACTGTTTTTT; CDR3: CAWSVQLQGPAFELFF
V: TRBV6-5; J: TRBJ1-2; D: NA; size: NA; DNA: TGTGCCAGCAGCCCCGACACAGGTCGGGGCTACACCTTC; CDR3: CASSPDTGRGYTF
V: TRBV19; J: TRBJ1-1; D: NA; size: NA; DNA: TGTGCCAGTAGGGCGGTTGAAGCTTTCTTT; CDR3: CASRAVEAFF
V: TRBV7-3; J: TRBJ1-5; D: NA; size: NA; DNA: TGTGCCAGCAGCTTAGGCAGCGGCAATCAGCCCCAGCATTTT; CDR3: CASSLGSGNQPQHF
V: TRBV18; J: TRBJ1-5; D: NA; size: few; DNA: TGTGCCAGCTCACCGCTGGACGGGGTGGGTCAGCCCCAGCATTTT; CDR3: CASSPLDGVGQPQHF
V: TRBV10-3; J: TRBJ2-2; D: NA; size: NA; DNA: TGTGCCACCGAAGGGGCCGGGGAGCTGTTTTTT; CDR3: CATEGAGELFF
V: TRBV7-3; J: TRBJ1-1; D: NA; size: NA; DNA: TGTGCCAGCAGCTTAACGTTTGCGGGGACTGAAGCTTTCTTT; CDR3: CASSLTFAGTEAFF
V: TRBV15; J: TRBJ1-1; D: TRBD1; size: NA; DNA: TGTGCCACCAGCCGGCAGGGGGCGGGCACTGAAGCTTTCTTT; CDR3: CATSRQGAGTEAFF
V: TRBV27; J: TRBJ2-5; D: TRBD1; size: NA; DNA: TGTGCCAGCAGTTTTTGGGACAGGGCGAGGGAGACCCAGTACTTC; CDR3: CASSFWDRARETQYF
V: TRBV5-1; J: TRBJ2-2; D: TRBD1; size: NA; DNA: TGCGCCAGCAGCCGCCTCCGGGACAGAGACTTGAACACCGGGGAGCTGTTTTTT; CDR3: CASSRLRDRDLNTGELFF
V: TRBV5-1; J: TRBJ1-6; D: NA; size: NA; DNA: TGCGCCAGCAGCTTACCCGCAGGGTTGAATTCACCCCTCCACTTT; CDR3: CASSLPAGLNSPLHF
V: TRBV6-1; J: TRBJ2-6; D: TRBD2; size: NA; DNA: TGTGCCAGCAGTGGGCTAGCGGGGGGCTTTCTCTCTGGGGCCAACGTCCTGACTTTC; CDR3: CASSGLAGGFLSGANVLTF
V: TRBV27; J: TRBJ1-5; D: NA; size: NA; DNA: TGTGCCAGCAGTTTCGGGTCAAGGATATCAAGGGAGCAGCCCCAGCATTTT; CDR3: CASSFGSRISREQPQHF
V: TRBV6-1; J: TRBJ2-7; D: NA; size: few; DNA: TGTGCCAGCAGTGAACGGGCGAAGGGGGACGAGCAGTACTTC; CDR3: CASSERAKGDEQYF
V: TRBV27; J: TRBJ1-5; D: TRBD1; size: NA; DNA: TGTGCCAGCAGTAATGACAGGGGGAATCAGCCCCAGCATTTT; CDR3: CASSNDRGNQPQHF